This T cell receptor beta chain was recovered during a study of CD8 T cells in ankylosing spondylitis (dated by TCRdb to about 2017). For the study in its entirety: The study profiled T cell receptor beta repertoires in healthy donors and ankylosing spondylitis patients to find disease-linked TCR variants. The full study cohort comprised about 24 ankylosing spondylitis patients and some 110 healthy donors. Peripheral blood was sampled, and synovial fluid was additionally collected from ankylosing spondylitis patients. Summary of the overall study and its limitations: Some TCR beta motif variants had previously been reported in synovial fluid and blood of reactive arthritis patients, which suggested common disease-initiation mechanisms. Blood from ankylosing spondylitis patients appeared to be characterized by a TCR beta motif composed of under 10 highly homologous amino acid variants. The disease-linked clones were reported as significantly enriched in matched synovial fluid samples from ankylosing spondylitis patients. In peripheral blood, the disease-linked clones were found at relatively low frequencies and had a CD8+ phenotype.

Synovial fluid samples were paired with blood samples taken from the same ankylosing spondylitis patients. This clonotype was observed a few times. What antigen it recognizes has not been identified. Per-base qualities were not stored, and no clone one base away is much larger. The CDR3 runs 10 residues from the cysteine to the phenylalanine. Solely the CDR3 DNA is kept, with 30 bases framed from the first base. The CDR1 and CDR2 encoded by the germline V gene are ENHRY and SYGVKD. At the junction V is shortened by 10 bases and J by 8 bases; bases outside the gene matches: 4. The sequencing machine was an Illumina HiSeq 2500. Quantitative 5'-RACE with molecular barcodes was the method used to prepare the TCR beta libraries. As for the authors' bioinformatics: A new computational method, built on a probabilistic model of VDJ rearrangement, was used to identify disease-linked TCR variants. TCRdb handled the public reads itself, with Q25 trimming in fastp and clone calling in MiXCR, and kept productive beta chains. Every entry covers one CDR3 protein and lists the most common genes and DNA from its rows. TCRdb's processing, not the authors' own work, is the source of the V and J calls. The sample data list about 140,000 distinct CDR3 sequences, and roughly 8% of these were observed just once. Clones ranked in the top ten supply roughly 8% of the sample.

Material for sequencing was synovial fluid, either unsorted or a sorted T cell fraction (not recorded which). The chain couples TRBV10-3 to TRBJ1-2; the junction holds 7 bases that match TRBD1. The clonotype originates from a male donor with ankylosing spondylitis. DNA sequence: TGTGCCAGTGGGACAGTAGGCTACACCTTC. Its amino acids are CASGTVGYTF.